This T cell receptor (beta chain) was profiled in a study of blood T cell repertoires in COVID-19. This CDR3 is 16 amino acids long. The J segment lost 5 bases and the V segment lost 3 bases, leaving 10 bases of the junction unmatched. Germline CDR1 and CDR2: SNHLY and FYNNEI. The assay was immunoSEQ multiplex PCR, and TCRdb's table has in-frame clones only and misses some. Among 46,000 or so clones listed, 88% were seen once. The receptor comes from a man in his fifties or sixties with acute or convalescent COVID-19. The sequenced sample consisted of peripheral blood. This chain links TRBV2 with TRBJ1-2; 9 nucleotides match TRBD1. The CDR3 coding sequence is TGTGCCAGCAGTGACTTGGGGGGACAGGGTCTTTATGGCTACACCTTC. Protein: CASSDLGGQGLYGYTF.